Below, 26 T cell receptor beta chains from the same sample are listed, as sequenced in a study of shared clonotypes between healthy human individuals. This table comes from immunoSEQ multiplex PCR, and its TCRdb copy is limited to in-frame clones, with some not included. In the table there are about 1.1 million clones, 75% to 80% of which are singletons. The sequenced sample consisted of memory CD4+ T cells from PBMCs. Documented subset: CD45RA-negative fraction. These receptors all come from a man between 18 and 29 years old in good health. Some clones in this sample may be carry-over from other donors' samples.

The rearrangement joins TRBV14 to TRBJ1-3; D gene ambiguous. V gave up 0 bases and J gave up 5 bases, with 11 bases separating them. CDR3 size: 15 residues. Germline CDR1 reads SGHDN; CDR2 reads FVKESK. In DNA form, the CDR3 reads TGTGCCAGCAGCCAAGATCACGGGCGGCGAAACACCATATATTTT. The encoded protein is CASSQDHGRRNTIYF.

This chain uses TRBV18 with TRBJ2-3, with D unresolved. V dropped 0 bases and J dropped 1 base, with 11 bases sitting between them. Germline V lookup: CDR1 KGHSH, CDR2 LQKENI. The CDR3 extends over 16 amino acids. The CDR3 nucleotides are TGTGCCAGCTCACCACCGAACAGCCGTCGCACAGATACGCAGTATTTT. This codes for CASSPPNSRRTDTQYF. Complete variable domain (other parts from reference TRBV18 and TRBJ2-3): NAGVMQNPRHLVRRRGQEARLRCSPMKGHSHVYWYRQLPEEGLKFMVYLQKENIIDESGMPKERFSAEFPKEGPSILRIQQVVRGDSAAYFCASSPPNSRRTDTQYFGPGTRLTVL.

This chain connects TRBV29-1 to TRBJ2-5; 10 bases map to TRBD1. Per the germline V gene, CDR1 is SQVTM and CDR2 is ANQGSEA. The length of the CDR3 is 13 residues. J was trimmed by 5 bases and V by 8 bases; bases with no gene match: 8. In nucleotides, the CDR3 is TGCAGCCTTAGGACAGGGGGTGGGGAGACCCAGTACTTC. Amino acid sequence: CSLRTGGGETQYF.

This chain joins TRBV6-1 and TRBJ2-5; D not certain. Germline values: CDR1 MNHNS, CDR2 SASEGT. Trimming shortened V by 4 bases and J by 3 bases, and 3 bases separated the two germline ends. The CDR3 is 11 residues long. CDR3 nucleotides: TGTGCCAGCAGTGCGAAAGAGACCCAGTACTTC. This sequence encodes CASSAKETQYF.

This rearrangement joins TRBV9 to TRBJ2-5; 7 nucleotides align to TRBD1. The germline V gene has CDR1 SGDLS and CDR2 YYNGEE. Unmatched junction bases numbered 8, after V lost 2 bases and J lost 4 bases. The CDR3 is 15 residues long. The CDR3 loop is CASSVTGTAGETQYF. CDR3 in DNA: TGTGCCAGCAGCGTGACCGGGACAGCTGGAGAGACCCAGTACTTC.

This clone showed up just once. The V call is TRBV2, the J call TRBJ2-7; 14 nucleotides line up with TRBD2. Germline loops: CDR1 SNHLY, CDR2 FYNNEI. CDR3 length: 15 residues. V lost 6 bases to trimming and J lost 5 bases; unmatched junction nucleotides: 6. The CDR3 DNA sequence: TGTGCCAGCAGGGGGACTAGCGGGAGTAGCCACGAGCAGTACTTC. Amino acids: CASRGTSGSSHEQYF.

In its sample, this clone was seen a few times. The V gene is TRBV28, the J gene TRBJ2-3; the D is unclear. The germline V gene has CDR1 MDHEN and CDR2 SYDVKM. Trimming took off 2 bases at V and 6 bases at J, with 12 bases between the two ends. The CDR3 totals 14 residues. The CDR3 DNA reads TGTGCCAGCAGTTTAACCATATCCTCGGATACGCAGTATTTT. This codes for CASSLTISSDTQYF. Using reference TRBV28 and TRBJ2-3 for the parts outside the CDR3, the full variable domain is DVKVTQSSRYLVKRTGEKVFLECVQDMDHENMFWYRQDPGLGLRLIYFSYDVKMKEKGDIPEGYSVSREKKERFSLILESASTNQTSMYLCASSLTISSDTQYFGPGTRLTVL.

This clone was picked up one time. One base away lies a much larger clone, so this may be a sequencing read error. V and J are TRBV5-4 and TRBJ2-1; D call uncertain. The CDR3 extends over 13 amino acids. Trimming cost V 2 bases and J 3 bases, with 6 bases left between them. Germline CDR1 SGHNT, CDR2 YYREEE (reference sequence). The CDR3 protein is CASSFQSYNEQFF. CDR3 DNA: TGTGCCAGCAGCTTTCAAAGCTACAATGAGCAGTTCTTC.

This clone was seen more than once but under ten times. The rearrangement uses TRBV11-1 and TRBJ2-1, with D perhaps being TRBD1 or TRBD2 (5 bases each). The V end was cut by 4 bases, the J end by 5 bases, with 15 bases between. From germline, CDR1 is SGHAT and CDR2 FQDESV (reference sequence). The CDR3 has 15 residues. The CDR3: CASSWETGPHNEQFF. CDR3 coding DNA: TGTGCCAGCAGCTGGGAAACGGGGCCCCACAATGAGCAGTTCTTC.

This chain links TRBV5-1 with TRBJ2-1, with D perhaps TRBD1 (6 bases). V lost 3 bases, J lost 0 bases, and 10 bases lay in between. CDR1 is SGHRS, CDR2 YFSETQ, per germline. The CDR3 consists of 15 residues. The CDR3 nucleotides read TGCGCCAGCAGCTGGCAGGGGAACTCCTACAATGAGCAGTTCTTC. Its translation is CASSWQGNSYNEQFF.

This clone was detected only once. The CDR3 DNA reads TGTGCCAGCATCCACACGGGACAGCCCTATGGCTACACCTTC. This translates into CASIHTGQPYGYTF. The gene calls are TRBV7-9 and TRBJ1-2, with TRBD1 identical over 7 bases. J gave up 4 bases and V 7 bases, and 9 bases lay outside the gene matches. Germline CDR1 is SEHNR and CDR2 is FQNEAQ (reference sequence). The CDR3 runs to 14 residues.

For this clone: The same CDR3 also results from other DNA sequences found in this sample. The genes are TRBV11-2 and TRBJ2-1; D remains unclear. The CDR3 runs 14 residues. Germline CDR1 is SGHAT and CDR2 is FQNNGV. V lost 1 base and J lost 1, with 5 bases in between. The CDR3 bases are TGTGCCAGCAGCTTAGGAAGTTCCTACAATGAGCAGTTCTTC. Protein product: CASSLGSSYNEQFF.

In its sample, this clone was seen once. J is TRBJ2-3 and V is TRBV6-1; no clear D gene. The germline V and J ends were trimmed by 4 bases and 1 base, with 6 bases remaining between them. Per the germline V gene, CDR1 is MNHNS and CDR2 is SASEGT. The CDR3 sequence is 13 residues long. The CDR3 region has the DNA TGTGCCAGCAGTGGGGTAGGCACAGATACGCAGTATTTT. It is translated as CASSGVGTDTQYF.

This sequence joins TRBV18 and TRBJ2-7; TRBD2 matches 7 bases. This CDR3 is built from 13 residues. Germline loops: CDR1 KGHSH, CDR2 LQKENI. Trimming cost V 2 bases and J 7 bases; bases outside gene matches: 5. In DNA, the CDR3 is TGTGCCAGCTCACCAACGGGGGAGGGAGAGCAGTACTTC. Translated: CASSPTGEGEQYF.

At least ten counts were recorded for this clone. Other DNA sequences from this sample encode an identical CDR3 as well. The V gene is TRBV2, the J gene TRBJ1-1; D not certain. Germline-derived CDR1 and CDR2 are SNHLY and FYNNEI. The CDR3 consists of 10 residues. V lost 8 bases to trimming and J lost 3 bases, with 4 bases between them. The CDR3, as DNA: TGTGCCAGCTCCTACACTGAAGCTTTCTTT. It encodes CASSYTEAFF.

The chain joins TRBV5-1 to TRBJ1-2; 8 bases align to TRBD1. CDR3 size: 14 residues. The V segment lost 4 bases and the J segment 5 bases; nucleotides outside the gene matches: 7. CDR1 and CDR2 (germline): SGHRS, YFSETQ. The CDR3 loop is CASSEQGGGYGYTF. CDR3 coding DNA: TGCGCCAGCAGCGAACAGGGGGGAGGATATGGCTACACCTTC.

This chain joins TRBV9 and TRBJ2-7, with 9 bases lining up with TRBD2. Germline assignment: CDR1 SGDLS and CDR2 YYNGEE. Unmatched junction bases numbered 3, after V lost 0 bases and J lost 2 bases. This CDR3 has 15 amino acids. CDR3 amino acids: CASSVAAGGPYEQYF. CDR3 coding DNA: TGTGCCAGCAGCGTAGCGGCGGGAGGGCCCTACGAGCAGTACTTC.

As DNA, the CDR3 is TGCAGCGTTGTTGCCAGGGGGGACACTGAAGCTTTCTTT. Translation: CSVVARGDTEAFF. The J gene is TRBJ1-1, the V gene TRBV29-1, with 7 positions matching TRBD1. CDR1 and CDR2 from the germline V gene are SQVTM and ANQGSEA. Trimming cost V 4 bases and J 3 bases; bases outside gene matches: 5. The CDR3 totals 13 residues.

In DNA form, the CDR3 reads TGTGCCAGCAGCGCCCCCCCTTCTTTCGCCGGGGAGCTGTTTTTT. As protein: CASSAPPSFAGELFF. V usage is TRBV28 and J usage is TRBJ2-2; D uncertain. The V and J ends lost 6 bases and 6 bases respectively, with 17 bases between them. The CDR3 sequence is 15 residues long. Germline V gives CDR1 MDHEN, CDR2 SYDVKM.

This clone was seen more than once but under ten times. The chain combines TRBV28 with TRBJ2-7, with 7 bases that match TRBD1. Germline-derived CDR1 and CDR2 are MDHEN and SYDVKM. The CDR3 spans 13 residues. Germline trimming cut 5 bases from V and 6 bases from J; bases unmatched to any gene: 7. CDR3 DNA: TGTGCCAGCAGTGAGGGGGCGGTTCTCGAGCAGTACTTC. It codes for CASSEGAVLEQYF.

The CDR3 nucleotides read TGTGCCAGCAGTTCAGCAGGAGCGGGAGACTACGAGCAGTACTTC. Its translation is CASSSAGAGDYEQYF. V is TRBV27 and J is TRBJ2-7; 8 bases fit TRBD2. The CDR3 covers 15 residues. J lost 3 bases, V lost 4 bases, and 8 bases had no gene match. Germline CDR1 MNHEY, CDR2 SMNVEV (reference sequence).

The rearrangement joins TRBV19 to TRBJ2-3; D not certain. Germline V CDR1 and CDR2: LNHDA, SQIVND (reference sequence). V was shortened by 3 bases and J by 0 bases, with 7 bases between the two germline ends. The CDR3 covers 14 residues. The CDR3 reads CASSIGQSTDTQYF. The DNA for the CDR3 is TGTGCCAGTAGTATCGGGCAGAGCACAGATACGCAGTATTTT.

The chain links TRBV18 to TRBJ2-2; D is possibly TRBD2 (6 bases). The CDR3 extends over 15 amino acids. Looked up from germline, CDR1 is KGHSH and CDR2 is LQKENI. Between the trimmed V and J ends, which lost 4 bases and 1 base, there was a span of 10 bases. The DNA for the CDR3 is TGTGCCAGCTCACTATACGGGAGGAACACCGGGGAGCTGTTTTTT. Amino acids: CASSLYGRNTGELFF.

This sequence joins TRBV4-1 and TRBJ2-1; 8 nucleotides align to TRBD2. V shed 1 base and J 7 bases; nucleotides not matched to a gene: 6. This CDR3 is 15 amino acids long. CDR1 is MGHRA, CDR2 YSYEKL, per germline. In nucleotides, the CDR3 is TGCGCCAGCAGCCAAGGGGGCGGGAGGTCAAATGAGCAGTTCTTC. It yields the protein CASSQGGGRSNEQFF.

This chain connects TRBV6-1 to TRBJ2-7; 7 bases align to TRBD2. The CDR3 runs 13 residues. V shed 7 bases and J 3 bases; nucleotides not matched to a gene: 6. Germline CDR1 is MNHNS and CDR2 is SASEGT. The CDR3 is CASNRRENYEQYF. The CDR3 region has the DNA TGTGCCAGCAACAGGCGGGAGAACTACGAGCAGTACTTC.

This sequence joins TRBV4-2 and TRBJ2-5; 7 nucleotides align to TRBD1. Germline-derived CDR1 and CDR2 are LGHNA and YNFKEQ. The CDR3 contains 15 residues. The trim removed 5 bases at V and 2 bases at J, leaving 8 bases unmatched. As DNA, the CDR3 is TGTGCCAGCAGCTTCCGGGACAGCCCACAAGAGACCCAGTACTTC. It yields the protein CASSFRDSPQETQYF.